This TCR beta chain was identified during a study of cytomegalovirus exposure and HLA in healthy donors. This clone was detected only once. As yet, its antigen is unknown. PCR involved 60 Vbeta and 13 Jbeta primers. The data were produced by immunoSEQ multiplex PCR, yet TCRdb's version contains in-frame clones alone and is incomplete. The sample has around 180,000 clones, 84% seen once. Study observations and caveats: The investigators catalogued some 160 TCR beta chains as cytomegalovirus-associated. TCR beta V- and J-gene trimming, according to a later analysis, was linked to a missense DCLRE1C variant. According to an earlier analysis, most TCR beta V segments yielded productive rearrangements about 87% or about 30% of the time. Reports credit the classifier with highly specific, highly sensitive diagnosis of cytomegalovirus status.

The clonotype comes from a girl aged 10 to 17 in good health and CMV-seropositive. Sequencing was done on a sample of PBMCs.

The CDR3 reads CASSLDRGPTDTQYF. The CDR3 nucleotides read TGTGCCAGCAGCTTGGACAGGGGGCCGACAGATACGCAGTATTTT. V and J are TRBV5-6 and TRBJ2-3; TRBD1 matches 9 bases. This CDR3 has 15 residues. The J segment lost 3 bases and the V segment lost 0 bases, leaving 2 bases of the junction unmatched. The germline gives CDR1 SGHDT, CDR2 YYEEEE.